This entry concerns a single TCR beta chain. Its antigen is unknown. Sequencing used immunoSEQ multiplex PCR; TCRdb keeps in-frame clones, though not all of them. The sample includes over a million clones, approximately 70% seen only once; the top ten take about 1.5%. The data originate from a study of shared clonotypes between healthy human individuals. Study conclusions and caveats: Sampling covered blood only; tissue repertoires likely differ.

The ends were cut back, 1 base at V and 2 bases at J, with 14 bases in the middle. The germline gives CDR1 MGHRA, CDR2 YSYEKL. This CDR3 spans 16 amino acids. Sequencing was done on a sample of memory CD4+ T cells sorted from blood. Subset here: CD45RA-negative fraction. V gene TRBV4-1 combines with J gene TRBJ1-1; D gene unclear. The TCR comes from a man aged 18 to 30 in good health. For the CDR3, the DNA is TGCGCCAGCAGCCAAGCATCCACACTTATTAACACTGAAGCTTTCTTT. Amino acid sequence: CASSQASTLINTEAFF.